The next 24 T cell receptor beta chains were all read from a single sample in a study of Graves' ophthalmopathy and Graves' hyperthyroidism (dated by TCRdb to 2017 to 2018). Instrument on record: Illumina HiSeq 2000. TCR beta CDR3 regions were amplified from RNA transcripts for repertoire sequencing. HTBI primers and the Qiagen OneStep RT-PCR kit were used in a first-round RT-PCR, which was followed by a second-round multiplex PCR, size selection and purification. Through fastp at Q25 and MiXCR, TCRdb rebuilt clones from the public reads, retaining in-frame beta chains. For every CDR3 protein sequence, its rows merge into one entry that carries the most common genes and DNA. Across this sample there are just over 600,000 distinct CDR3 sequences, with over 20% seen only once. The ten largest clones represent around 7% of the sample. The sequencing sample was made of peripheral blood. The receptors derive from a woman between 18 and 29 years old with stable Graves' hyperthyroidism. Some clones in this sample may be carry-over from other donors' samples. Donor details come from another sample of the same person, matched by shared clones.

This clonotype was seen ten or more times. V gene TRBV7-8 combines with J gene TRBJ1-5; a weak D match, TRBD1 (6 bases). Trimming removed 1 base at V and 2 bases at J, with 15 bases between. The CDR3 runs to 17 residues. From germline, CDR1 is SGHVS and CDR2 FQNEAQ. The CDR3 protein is CASSLGVQGEGNQPQHF. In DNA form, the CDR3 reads TGTGCCAGCAGCTTAGGGGTACAGGGTGAGGGCAATCAGCCCCAGCATTTT. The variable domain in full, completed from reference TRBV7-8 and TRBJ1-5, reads GAGVSQSPRYKVAKRGQDVALRCDPISGHVSLFWYQQALGQGPEFLTYFQNEAQLDKSGLPSDRFFAERPEGSVSTLKIQRTQQEDSAVYLCASSLGVQGEGNQPQHFGDGTRLSIL.

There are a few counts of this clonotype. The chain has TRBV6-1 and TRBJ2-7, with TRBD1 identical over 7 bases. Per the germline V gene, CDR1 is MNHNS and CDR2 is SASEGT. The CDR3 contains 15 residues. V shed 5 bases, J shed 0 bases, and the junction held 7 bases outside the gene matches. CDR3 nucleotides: TGTGCCAGCAGTCCTCAGGACAGGCGCTCCTACGAGCAGTACTTC. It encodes CASSPQDRRSYEQYF.

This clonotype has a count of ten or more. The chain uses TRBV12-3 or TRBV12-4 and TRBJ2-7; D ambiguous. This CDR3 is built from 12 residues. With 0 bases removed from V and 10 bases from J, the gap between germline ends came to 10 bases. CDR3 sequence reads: CASSLAGKPQYF. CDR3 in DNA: TGTGCCAGCAGTTTAGCGGGGAAGCCTCAGTACTTC.

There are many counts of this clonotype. CDR3 sequence reads: CASSLGHSPLHF. Written as DNA, the CDR3 is TGTGCCAGCAGCCTAGGGCATTCACCCCTCCACTTT. The chain combines TRBV12-3 or TRBV12-4 with TRBJ1-6, with no clear D. The CDR3 loop spans 12 amino acids. V was trimmed by 6 bases and J by 8 bases, leaving 8 bases between them.

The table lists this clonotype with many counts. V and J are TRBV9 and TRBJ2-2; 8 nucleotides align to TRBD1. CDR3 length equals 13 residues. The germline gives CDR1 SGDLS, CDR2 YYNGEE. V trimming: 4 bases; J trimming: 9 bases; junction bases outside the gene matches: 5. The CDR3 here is CASSTRGLRELFF. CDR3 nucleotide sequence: TGTGCCAGCAGCACCAGGGGGCTTAGGGAGCTGTTTTTT.

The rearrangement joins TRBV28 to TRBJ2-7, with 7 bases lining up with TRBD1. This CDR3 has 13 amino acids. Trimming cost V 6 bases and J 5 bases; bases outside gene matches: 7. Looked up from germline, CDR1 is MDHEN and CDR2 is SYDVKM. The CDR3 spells CASSPGGRNEQYF. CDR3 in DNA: TGTGCCAGCAGCCCAGGGGGTCGGAACGAGCAGTACTTC.

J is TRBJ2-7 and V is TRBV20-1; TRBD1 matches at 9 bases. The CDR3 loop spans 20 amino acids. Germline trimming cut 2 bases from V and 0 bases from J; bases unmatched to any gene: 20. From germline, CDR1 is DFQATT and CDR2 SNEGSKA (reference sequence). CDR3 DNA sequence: TGCAGTGCTAGATCGCATGTGTCGCGGGACAGGGATCTAAGCTCCTACGAGCAGTACTTC. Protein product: CSARSHVSRDRDLSSYEQYF.

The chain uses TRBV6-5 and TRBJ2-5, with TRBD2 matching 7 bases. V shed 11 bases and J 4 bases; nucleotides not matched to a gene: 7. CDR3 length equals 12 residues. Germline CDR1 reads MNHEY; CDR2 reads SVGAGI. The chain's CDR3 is CAGGESRETQYF. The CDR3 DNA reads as TGTGCCGGGGGGGAGTCTCGAGAGACCCAGTACTTC.

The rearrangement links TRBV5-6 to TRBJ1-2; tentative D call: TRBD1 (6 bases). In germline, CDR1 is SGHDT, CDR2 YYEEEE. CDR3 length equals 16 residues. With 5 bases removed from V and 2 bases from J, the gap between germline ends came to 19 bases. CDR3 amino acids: CASSQITGTPNYGYTF. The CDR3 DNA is TGTGCCAGCAGTCAAATCACCGGGACACCCAACTATGGCTACACCTTC.

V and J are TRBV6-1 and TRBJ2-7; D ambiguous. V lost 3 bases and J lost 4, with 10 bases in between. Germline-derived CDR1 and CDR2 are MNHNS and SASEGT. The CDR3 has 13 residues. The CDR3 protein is CASSEGMGYEQYF. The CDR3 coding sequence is TGTGCCAGCAGTGAGGGAATGGGTTACGAGCAGTACTTC.

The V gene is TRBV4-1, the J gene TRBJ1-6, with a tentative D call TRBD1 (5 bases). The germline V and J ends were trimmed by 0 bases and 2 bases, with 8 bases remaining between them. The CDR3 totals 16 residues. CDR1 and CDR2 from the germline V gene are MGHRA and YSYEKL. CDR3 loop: CASSQDRDPYNSPLHF. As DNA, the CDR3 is TGCGCCAGCAGCCAAGACAGGGACCCCTATAATTCACCCCTCCACTTT.

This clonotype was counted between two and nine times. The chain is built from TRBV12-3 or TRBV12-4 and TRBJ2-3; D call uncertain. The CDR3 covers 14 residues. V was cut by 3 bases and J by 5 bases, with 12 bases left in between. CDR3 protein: CASSFSRKEDTQYF. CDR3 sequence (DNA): TGTGCCAGCAGTTTCTCTCGAAAAGAAGATACGCAGTATTTT.

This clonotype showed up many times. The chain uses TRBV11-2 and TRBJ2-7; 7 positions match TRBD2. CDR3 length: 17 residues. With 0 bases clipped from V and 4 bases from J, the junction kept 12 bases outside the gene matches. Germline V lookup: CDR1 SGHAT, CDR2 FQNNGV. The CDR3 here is CASSLDPRAGARYEQYF. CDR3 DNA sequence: TGTGCCAGCAGCTTAGATCCGAGGGCGGGAGCACGGTACGAGCAGTACTTC. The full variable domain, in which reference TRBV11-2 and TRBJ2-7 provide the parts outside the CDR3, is EAGVAQSPRYKIIEKRQSVAFWCNPISGHATLYWYQQILGQGPKLLIQFQNNGVVDDSQLPKDRFSAERLKGVDSTLKIQPAKLEDSAVYLCASSLDPRAGARYEQYFGPGTRLTVT.

CDR3 amino acids: CSANRGTGELFF. Here the CDR3 DNA reads TGCAGCGCCAACAGGGGTACCGGGGAGCTGTTTTTT. This chain links TRBV29-1 with TRBJ2-2; 7 bases agree with TRBD1. CDR3 length: 12 amino acids. Germline CDR1 and CDR2: SQVTM and ANQGSEA. V lost 7 bases, J lost 5 bases, and 4 bases stayed unmatched.

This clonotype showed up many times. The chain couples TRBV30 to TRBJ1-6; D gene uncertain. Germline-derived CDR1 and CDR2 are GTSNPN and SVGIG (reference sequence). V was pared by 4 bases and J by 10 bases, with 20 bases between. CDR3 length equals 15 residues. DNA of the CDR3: TGTGCCTGGATGGGAAAGGGAACAGCACGGTCACCCCTCCACTTT. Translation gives CAWMGKGTARSPLHF.

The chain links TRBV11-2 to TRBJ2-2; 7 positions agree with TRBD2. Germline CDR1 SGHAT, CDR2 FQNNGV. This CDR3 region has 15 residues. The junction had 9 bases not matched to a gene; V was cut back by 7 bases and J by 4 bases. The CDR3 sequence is CASKRGPVTTGELFF. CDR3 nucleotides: TGTGCCAGCAAGCGGGGCCCCGTGACCACCGGGGAGCTGTTTTTT.

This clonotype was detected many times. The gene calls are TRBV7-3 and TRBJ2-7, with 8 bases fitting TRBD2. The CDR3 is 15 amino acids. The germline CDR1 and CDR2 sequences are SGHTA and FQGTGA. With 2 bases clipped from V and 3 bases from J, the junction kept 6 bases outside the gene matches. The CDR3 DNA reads TGTGCCAGCAGCTTATTGGGCGGGGGGCTCTACGAGCAGTACTTC. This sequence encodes CASSLLGGGLYEQYF.

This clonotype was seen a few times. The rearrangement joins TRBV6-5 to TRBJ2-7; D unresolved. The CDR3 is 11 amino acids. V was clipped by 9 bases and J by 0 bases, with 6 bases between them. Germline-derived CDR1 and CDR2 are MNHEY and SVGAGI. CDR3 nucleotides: TGTGCCAGTACTCACTCCTACGAGCAGTACTTC. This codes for CASTHSYEQYF.

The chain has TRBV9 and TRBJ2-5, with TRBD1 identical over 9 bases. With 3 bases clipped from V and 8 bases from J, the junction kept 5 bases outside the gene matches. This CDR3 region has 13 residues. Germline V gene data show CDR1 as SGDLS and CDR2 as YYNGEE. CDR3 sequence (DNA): TGTGCCAGCAGCGGGGGACAGGGTACAACCCAGTACTTC. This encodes CASSGGQGTTQYF.

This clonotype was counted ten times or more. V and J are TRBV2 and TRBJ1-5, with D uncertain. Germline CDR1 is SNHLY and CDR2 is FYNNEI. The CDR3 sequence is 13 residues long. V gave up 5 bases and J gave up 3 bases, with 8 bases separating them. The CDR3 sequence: CASSQDSNQPQHF. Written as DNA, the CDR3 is TGTGCCAGCAGTCAAGATTCCAATCAGCCCCAGCATTTT. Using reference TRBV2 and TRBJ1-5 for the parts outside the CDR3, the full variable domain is EPEVTQTPSHQVTQMGQEVILRCVPISNHLYFYWYRQILGQKVEFLVSFYNNEISEKSEIFDDQFSVERPDGSNFTLKIRSTKLEDSAMYFCASSQDSNQPQHFGDGTRLSIL.

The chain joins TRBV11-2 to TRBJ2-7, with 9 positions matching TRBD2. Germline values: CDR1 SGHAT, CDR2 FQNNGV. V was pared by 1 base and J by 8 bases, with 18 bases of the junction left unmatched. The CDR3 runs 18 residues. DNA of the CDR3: TGTGCCAGCAGCTTAGTGGTCGGGGTAGCGGGAGTTCCCAGCAAGCAGTACTTC. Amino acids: CASSLVVGVAGVPSKQYF.

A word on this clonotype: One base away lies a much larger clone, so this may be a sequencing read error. CDR3 coding DNA: TGTGCCGTCAGTCCCCTTGGGGGTAAAGGTGGCTACACCTTC. Protein product: CAVSPLGGKGGYTF. This chain connects TRBV10-3 to TRBJ1-2, with D perhaps matching TRBD1 (5 bases). The CDR3 extends over 14 amino acids. Germline V gene sequence: CDR1 ENHRY, CDR2 SYGVKD.

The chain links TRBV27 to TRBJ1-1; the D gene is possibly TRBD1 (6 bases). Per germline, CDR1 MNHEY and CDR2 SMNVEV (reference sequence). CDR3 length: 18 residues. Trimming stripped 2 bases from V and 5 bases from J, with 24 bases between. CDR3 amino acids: CASSLGKVHGITGTEAFF. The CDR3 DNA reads TGTGCCAGCAGTTTAGGTAAAGTCCACGGTATAACAGGGACTGAAGCTTTCTTT.

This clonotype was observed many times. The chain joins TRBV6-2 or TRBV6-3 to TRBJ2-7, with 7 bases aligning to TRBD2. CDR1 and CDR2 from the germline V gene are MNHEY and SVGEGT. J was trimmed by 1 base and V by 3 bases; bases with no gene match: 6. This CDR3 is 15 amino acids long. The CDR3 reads CASSYQSSGSYEQYF. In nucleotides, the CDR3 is TGTGCCAGCAGTTATCAGTCTAGCGGTTCCTACGAGCAGTACTTC.